A single sample is the source of the 27 T cell receptor beta chains below, sequenced in a study of T cells in Graves' hyperthyroidism and ophthalmopathy (dated by TCRdb to between 2018 and 2020). Library prep was done by multiplex PCR. The instrument given in TCRdb is Illumina HiSeq 2000. The TCR beta CDR3 regions were amplified from the RNA transcripts. A first-round RT-PCR of the TCR CDR3 used the HTBI primer set with the Qiagen OneStep RT-PCR kit. Clones were called with MiXCR by TCRdb after fastp trimmed the public reads at Q25, and only in-frame beta chains were retained. Duplicate CDR3 protein sequences are folded into a single record with the most common DNA and genes. For this sample the table gives 460,000 or so distinct CDR3 sequences, of which over 13% were detected only once. The top ten constitute 15% to 20% of the sample. The sequenced sample was blood. These TCRs come from a woman aged 18-29 years with Graves' hyperthyroidism.

This clonotype was counted a few times. The chain joins TRBV27 to TRBJ1-2; D possibly corresponds to TRBD1 (6 bases). Germline CDR1 is MNHEY and CDR2 is SMNVEV (reference sequence). The CDR3 is 13 residues long. The V gene lost 3 bases and the J gene lost 3 bases, with 8 bases spanning the gap. The DNA of the CDR3 is TGTGCCAGCAGTTTCGGGACATACTATGGCTACACCTTC. It codes for CASSFGTYYGYTF.

This clonotype showed up just a few times. The V and J genes are TRBV7-3 and TRBJ2-2; 13 bases are a match to TRBD2. Germline V lookup: CDR1 SGHTA, CDR2 FQGTGA. The length of the CDR3 is 17 residues. With V trimmed by 5 bases and J by 0 bases, 3 bases remained unmatched. CDR3 loop: CASSTGLAGPNTGELFF. CDR3 nucleotides: TGTGCCAGCAGCACGGGACTAGCGGGACCGAACACCGGGGAGCTGTTTTTT.

This clonotype was counted many times. This chain connects TRBV5-1 to TRBJ2-5; D is tentatively TRBD1 or TRBD2 (5 bases each). Germline CDR1 and CDR2: SGHRS and YFSETQ. The CDR3 spans 16 residues. Trimming took 5 bases from V and 5 from J, leaving 22 bases between them. Here the CDR3 reads CASSWGRFSREETQYF. Written as DNA, the CDR3 is TGCGCCAGCAGTTGGGGACGGTTTTCTAGGGAGGAGACCCAGTACTTC.

J is TRBJ2-7 and V is TRBV20-1; 8 bases fit TRBD2. The germline CDR1 and CDR2 sequences are DFQATT and SNEGSKA (reference sequence). V dropped 3 bases and J dropped 6; count of bases not matched to a gene: 10. This CDR3 region has 14 residues. CDR3 in DNA: TGCAGTGCTAGGGAGCGGGAGAGCTTGGCCGAGCAGTACTTC. Its protein product is CSARERESLAEQYF.

This clonotype occurred many times. The genes are TRBV2 and TRBJ2-5, with D possibly matching TRBD2 (6 bases). In germline, CDR1 is SNHLY, CDR2 FYNNEI. The CDR3 sequence is 14 residues long. V lost 6 bases to trimming and J lost 1 base, with 12 bases between them. As DNA, the CDR3 is TGTGCCAGCAGCCCTCAGACTAGCCAAGAGACCCAGTACTTC. Translating gives CASSPQTSQETQYF.

This clonotype has ten or more counts. The chain links TRBV11-2 to TRBJ2-7, with 8 nucleotides matching TRBD2. Germline assignment: CDR1 SGHAT and CDR2 FQNNGV. V was clipped by 1 base and J by 7 bases; unmatched bases: 6. The CDR3 extends over 14 amino acids. The chain's CDR3 is CASSLAGGPLEQYF. Written as DNA, the CDR3 is TGTGCCAGCAGCTTAGCGGGAGGGCCGTTAGAGCAGTACTTC.

In this sample, this clonotype turned up many times. This chain uses TRBV15 with TRBJ2-1; 8 positions match TRBD2. CDR3 length equals 15 residues. V lost 4 bases, J lost 8 bases, and 10 bases stayed unmatched. Germline V lookup: CDR1 LNHNV, CDR2 YYDKDF (reference sequence). The CDR3 loop is CATSTGLGSGHEQFF. CDR3 nucleotide sequence: TGTGCCACCAGCACGGGACTAGGATCCGGCCATGAGCAGTTCTTC.

This clonotype was seen ten or more times. The chain uses TRBV15 and TRBJ2-5; D perhaps matches TRBD2 (6 bases). The CDR3 is 15 amino acids. CDR1 and CDR2 (germline): LNHNV, YYDKDF (reference sequence). Trimming removed 0 bases from V and 1 base from J, with 9 bases in between. The CDR3 region has the DNA TGTGCCACCAGCAGAGATCCGGGACTCCAAGAGACCCAGTACTTC. The encoded protein is CATSRDPGLQETQYF. Combining the CDR3 with reference TRBV15 and TRBJ2-5 gives the whole variable domain DAMVIQNPRYQVTQFGKPVTLSCSQTLNHNVMYWYQQKSSQAPKLLFHYYDKDFNNEADTPDNFQSRRPNTSFCFLDIRSPGLGDTAMYLCATSRDPGLQETQYFGPGTRLLVL.

This clonotype was observed a few times. The rearrangement joins TRBV27 to TRBJ2-1; D gene uncertain. The germline V and J ends were trimmed by 0 bases and 6 bases, with 6 bases remaining between them. This CDR3 is 13 amino acids long. Per germline, CDR1 MNHEY and CDR2 SMNVEV (reference sequence). The CDR3 sequence: CASSLSFTNEQFF. The CDR3 DNA reads TGTGCCAGCAGTTTATCGTTTACCAATGAGCAGTTCTTC.

This clonotype was detected ten times or more. The J gene is TRBJ2-6, the V gene TRBV7-8; D could derive from TRBD1 or TRBD2 (5 bases each). Germline-derived CDR1 and CDR2 are SGHVS and FQNEAQ. Between the trimmed V and J ends, which lost 5 bases and 4 bases, there was a span of 18 bases. The CDR3 loop spans 17 amino acids. CDR3 loop: CASSARGQGSGANVLTF. CDR3 DNA sequence: TGTGCCAGCAGCGCAAGAGGGCAGGGATCAGGGGCCAACGTCCTGACTTTC.

The rearrangement links TRBV18 to TRBJ2-7, with TRBD1 matching 7 bases. CDR3 length: 14 amino acids. V dropped 3 bases and J dropped 7; count of bases not matched to a gene: 9. The germline CDR1 and CDR2 sequences are KGHSH and LQKENI. In nucleotides, the CDR3 is TGTGCCAGCTCACCTGAGAAGGGGGCAAGGGAGCAGTACGTC. Amino acid sequence: CASSPEKGAREQYV.

This clonotype was observed a handful of times. This chain connects TRBV19 to TRBJ1-1; the match to TRBD1 covers 7 bases. This CDR3 contains 16 residues. V dropped 3 bases and J dropped 3; count of bases not matched to a gene: 10. Germline V gene sequence: CDR1 LNHDA, CDR2 SQIVND (reference sequence). CDR3 nucleotides: TGTGCCAGTAGTATCTTAAGGGGGCAAGGGGACACTGAAGCTTTCTTT. Protein: CASSILRGQGDTEAFF. Full variable domain (outside the CDR3, taken from reference TRBV19 and TRBJ1-1): DGGITQSPKYLFRKEGQNVTLSCEQNLNHDAMYWYRQDPGQGLRLIYYSQIVNDFQKGDIAEGYSVSREKKESFPLTVTSAQKNPTAFYLCASSILRGQGDTEAFFGQGTRLTVV.

The CDR3: CASSDLLGSPLHF. In DNA, the CDR3 is TGCGCCAGCAGTGACCTACTCGGTTCACCCCTCCACTTT. V usage is TRBV10-2 and J usage is TRBJ1-6, with D unresolved. Trimming shortened V by 3 bases and J by 9 bases, and 9 bases separated the two germline ends. Germline V gives CDR1 WSHSY, CDR2 SAAADI. The length of the CDR3 is 13 residues.

This sequence joins TRBV24-1 and TRBJ2-2; unclear D gene. The ends were cut back, 5 bases at V and 5 bases at J, with 14 bases in the middle. This CDR3 spans 15 amino acids. Germline V gene sequence: CDR1 KGHDR, CDR2 SFDVKD. The CDR3, as DNA: TGTGCCACCAGTGCTTCCCGGTCTGTTACCGGGGAGCTGTTTTTT. Translated: CATSASRSVTGELFF.

This clonotype was recorded many times. The chain joins TRBV27 to TRBJ2-3; D may be TRBD2 (5 bases). Per the germline V gene, CDR1 is MNHEY and CDR2 is SMNVEV (reference sequence). Trimming shortened V by 6 bases and J by 6 bases, and 7 bases separated the two germline ends. The CDR3 covers 11 residues. DNA for the CDR3: TGTGCCAGCAGGTTAGCGGATACGCAGTATTTT. It encodes CASRLADTQYF.

This clonotype was counted many times. DNA for the CDR3: TGTGCCAGCAGCCAAGACAATCAGCCCCAGCATTTT. It codes for CASSQDNQPQHF. The chain combines TRBV3-1 with TRBJ1-5; D is ambiguous. The length of the CDR3 is 12 residues. Germline V gene data show CDR1 as LGHDT and CDR2 as YNNKEL (reference sequence). Trimming left V 0 bases short and J 3 bases short, with 0 bases between. Full variable domain (outside the CDR3, taken from reference TRBV3-1 and TRBJ1-5): DTAVSQTPKYLVTQMGNDKSIKCEQNLGHDTMYWYKQDSKKFLKIMFSYNNKELIINETVPNRFSPKSPDKAHLNLHINSLELGDSAVYFCASSQDNQPQHFGDGTRLSIL.

This clonotype has at least ten counts. The chain couples TRBV7-9 to TRBJ2-1, with TRBD2 identical over 7 bases. The CDR3 contains 16 residues. The V segment lost 7 bases and the J segment 3 bases; nucleotides outside the gene matches: 12. Germline CDR1 SEHNR, CDR2 FQNEAQ (reference sequence). CDR3 region: CASIPPGTTFYNEQFF. In nucleotides, the CDR3 is TGTGCCAGCATCCCTCCCGGGACTACTTTCTACAATGAGCAGTTCTTC. The whole variable domain, filled in from reference TRBV7-9 and TRBJ2-1, reads DTGVSQNPRHKITKRGQNVTFRCDPISEHNRLYWYRQTLGQGPEFLTYFQNEAQLEKSRLLSDRFSAERPKGSFSTLEIQRTEQGDSAMYLCASIPPGTTFYNEQFFGPGTRLTVL.

This clonotype was observed many times. V and J are TRBV10-2 and TRBJ1-4, with 8 bases aligning to TRBD1. Per germline, CDR1 WSHSY and CDR2 SAAADI. The ends lost 10 bases at V and 8 bases at J; junction bases unmatched: 3. The CDR3 runs 11 residues. CDR3 bases: TGCGCCACCGGGACAGGCGAAAAACTGTTTTTT. Translated, it gives CATGTGEKLFF.

Comment on this clonotype: Since no conserved phenylalanine or tryptophan closes the CDR3, a read error is the likely cause. The chain carries TRBV2 and TRBJ2-3; D perhaps matches TRBD1 (6 bases). Germline loops: CDR1 SNHLY, CDR2 FYNNEI. The CDR3 runs 15 residues. CDR3 amino acids: CTSSLGGQTTDTQYL. CDR3 DNA sequence: TGTACCAGCAGCTTAGGTGGACAGACTACAGATACGCAGTATCTT.

CDR3 DNA: TGTGCCAGCAGTCCCCCGTGGAAGATCGGGGAGCTGTTTTTT. This translates into CASSPPWKIGELFF. This sequence joins TRBV6-1 and TRBJ2-2; D unclear. Trimming took off 5 bases at V and 7 bases at J, with 14 bases between the two ends. Germline loops: CDR1 MNHNS, CDR2 SASEGT. This CDR3 contains 14 residues.

A word on this clonotype: Possible read error: a much larger clone is one base away. V and J are TRBV11-3 and TRBJ2-7; a weak D match, TRBD2 (5 bases). The germline CDR1 and CDR2 sequences are SGHNT and YENEEA. With 1 base removed from V and 7 bases from J, the gap between germline ends came to 11 bases. The CDR3 covers 13 residues. In DNA form, the CDR3 reads TGTGCCAGCAGCTTAGTGGGGTCGGGAGAGCAGTACTTC. It is translated as CASSLVGSGEQYF.

The rearrangement uses TRBV7-9 and TRBJ1-2, with D possibly matching TRBD1 (5 bases). Trimming took off 2 bases at V and 0 bases at J, with 19 bases between the two ends. Looked up from germline, CDR1 is SEHNR and CDR2 is FQNEAQ (reference sequence). This CDR3 has 18 amino acids. The chain's CDR3 is CASSLLLPGLGANYGYTF. The CDR3 DNA is TGTGCCAGCAGCTTACTCCTCCCAGGGTTGGGAGCTAACTATGGCTACACCTTC.

There are many counts of this clonotype. This rearrangement joins TRBV27 to TRBJ2-2; D possibly corresponds to TRBD2 (6 bases). The CDR3 has 17 amino acids. CDR1 is MNHEY, CDR2 SMNVEV, per germline (reference sequence). The germline V and J ends were trimmed by 5 bases and 5 bases, with 21 bases remaining between them. CDR3 region: CASSPPSKAGGTGELFF. The DNA of the CDR3 is TGTGCCAGCAGTCCCCCCTCTAAGGCAGGAGGGACCGGGGAGCTGTTTTTT.

This clonotype came up a few times. The chain joins TRBV25-1 to TRBJ2-2, with TRBD1 as a possible D gene (5 bases). Germline V gene lookup returns CDR1 MGHDK and CDR2 SYGVNS. CDR3 size: 14 residues. V dropped 1 base and J dropped 5 bases, with 8 bases sitting between them. The CDR3 sequence: CASSEFRETGELFF. The CDR3 bases are TGTGCCAGCAGTGAATTCAGGGAAACCGGGGAGCTGTTTTTT.

V is TRBV6-5 and J is TRBJ1-4, with D maybe TRBD1 (5 bases). Trimming shortened V by 3 bases and J by 7 bases, and 21 bases separated the two germline ends. This CDR3 region has 17 residues. Per the germline V gene, CDR1 is MNHEY and CDR2 is SVGAGI. The CDR3 sequence is CASSYRPSPGHAEKLFF. Here the CDR3 DNA reads TGTGCCAGCAGTTATCGACCTTCCCCCGGACACGCTGAAAAACTGTTTTTT.

This clonotype was detected a few times. The chain recombines TRBV20-1 with TRBJ2-1; TRBD2 matches 9 bases. V trimming: 0 bases; J trimming: 6 bases; junction bases outside the gene matches: 33. Germline CDR1 and CDR2: DFQATT and SNEGSKA (reference sequence). The length of the CDR3 is 24 residues. The CDR3, as DNA: TGCAGTGCTAGAGATTACGGGGGCGGGACACTCGATAGCGGGAGCAGAGTCAACGGCAATGAGCAGTTCTTC. Its translation: CSARDYGGGTLDSGSRVNGNEQFF.

The table lists this clonotype with a few counts. One end of the junction is discordant with germline, which a read error may explain. This chain links TRBV28 with TRBJ2-1; 11 positions match TRBD2. This CDR3 is built from 15 residues. CDR1 and CDR2 (germline): MDHEN, SYDVKM. The CDR3 is CANSLLVAGGGEQFF. In DNA form, the CDR3 reads TGTGCCAACAGTTTATTAGTAGCGGGAGGGGGTGAGCAGTTCTTC.